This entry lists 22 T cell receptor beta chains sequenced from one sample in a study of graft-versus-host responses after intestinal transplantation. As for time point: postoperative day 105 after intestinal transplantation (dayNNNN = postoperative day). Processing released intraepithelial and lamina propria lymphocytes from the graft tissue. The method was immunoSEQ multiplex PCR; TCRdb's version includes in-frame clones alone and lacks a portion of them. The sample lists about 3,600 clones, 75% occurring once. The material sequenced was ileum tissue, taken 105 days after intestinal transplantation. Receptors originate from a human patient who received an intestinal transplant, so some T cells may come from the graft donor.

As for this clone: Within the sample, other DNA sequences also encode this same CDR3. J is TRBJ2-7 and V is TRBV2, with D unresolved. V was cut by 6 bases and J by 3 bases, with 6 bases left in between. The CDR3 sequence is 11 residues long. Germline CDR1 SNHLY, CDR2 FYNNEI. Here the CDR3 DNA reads TGTGCCAGCAGGGGCCACTACGAGCAGTACTTC. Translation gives CASRGHYEQYF.

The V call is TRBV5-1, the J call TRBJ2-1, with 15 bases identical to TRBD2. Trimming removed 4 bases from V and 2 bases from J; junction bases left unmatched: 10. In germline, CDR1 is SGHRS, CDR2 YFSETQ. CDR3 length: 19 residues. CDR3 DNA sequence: TGCGCCAGCAGCGGACCGGGACTAGCGGGGGGCGAGACCTACAATGAGCAGTTCTTC. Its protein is CASSGPGLAGGETYNEQFF.

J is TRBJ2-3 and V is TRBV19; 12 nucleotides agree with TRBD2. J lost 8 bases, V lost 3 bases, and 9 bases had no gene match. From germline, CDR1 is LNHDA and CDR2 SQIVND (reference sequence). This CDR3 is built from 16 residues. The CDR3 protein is CASSILLAGGVGTQYF. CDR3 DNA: TGTGCCAGTAGTATTCTACTAGCGGGAGGCGTTGGTACGCAGTATTTT.

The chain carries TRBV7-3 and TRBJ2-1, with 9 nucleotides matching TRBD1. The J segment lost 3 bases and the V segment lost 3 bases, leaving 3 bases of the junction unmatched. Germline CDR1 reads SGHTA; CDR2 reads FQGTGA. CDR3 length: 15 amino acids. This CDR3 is CASSLVTGGYNEQFF. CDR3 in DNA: TGTGCCAGCAGCTTGGTGACAGGGGGCTACAATGAGCAGTTCTTC.

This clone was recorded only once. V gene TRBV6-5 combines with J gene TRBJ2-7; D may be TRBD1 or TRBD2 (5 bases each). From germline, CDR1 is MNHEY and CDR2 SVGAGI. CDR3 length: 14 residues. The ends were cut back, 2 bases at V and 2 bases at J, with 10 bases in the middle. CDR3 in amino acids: CASSYGQGPYEQYF. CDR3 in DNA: TGTGCCAGCAGTTACGGGCAGGGACCCTACGAGCAGTACTTC.

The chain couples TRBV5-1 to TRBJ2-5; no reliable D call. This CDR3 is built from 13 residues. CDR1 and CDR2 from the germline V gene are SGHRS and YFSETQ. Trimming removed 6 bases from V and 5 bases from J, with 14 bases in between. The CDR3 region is CASTFGSRETQYF. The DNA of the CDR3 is TGCGCCAGCACCTTTGGGTCTAGGGAGACCCAGTACTTC.

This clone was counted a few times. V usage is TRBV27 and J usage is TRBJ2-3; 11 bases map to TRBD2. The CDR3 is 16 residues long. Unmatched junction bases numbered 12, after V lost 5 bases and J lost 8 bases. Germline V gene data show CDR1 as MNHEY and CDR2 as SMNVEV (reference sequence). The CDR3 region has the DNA TGTGCCAGCAGTGCCCTAGCGGGGGGCCCAGGAGGTACGCAGTATTTT. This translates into CASSALAGGPGGTQYF.

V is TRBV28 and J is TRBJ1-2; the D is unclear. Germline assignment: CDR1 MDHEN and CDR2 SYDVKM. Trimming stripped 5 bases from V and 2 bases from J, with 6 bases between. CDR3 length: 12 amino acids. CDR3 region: CASSLDNYGYTF. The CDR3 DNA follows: TGTGCCAGCAGTCTGGACAACTATGGCTACACCTTC.

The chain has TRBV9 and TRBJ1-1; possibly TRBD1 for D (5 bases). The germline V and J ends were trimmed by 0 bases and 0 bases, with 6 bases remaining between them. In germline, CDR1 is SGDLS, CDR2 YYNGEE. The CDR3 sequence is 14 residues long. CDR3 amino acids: CASSVGTMNTEAFF. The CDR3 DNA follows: TGTGCCAGCAGCGTAGGGACAATGAACACTGAAGCTTTCTTT.

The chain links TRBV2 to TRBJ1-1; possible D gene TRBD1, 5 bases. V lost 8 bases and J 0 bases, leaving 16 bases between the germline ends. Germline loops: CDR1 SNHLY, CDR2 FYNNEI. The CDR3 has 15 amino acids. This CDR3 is CASGGRSGMNTEAFF. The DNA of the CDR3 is TGTGCCAGCGGGGGGAGGAGCGGGATGAACACTGAAGCTTTCTTT.

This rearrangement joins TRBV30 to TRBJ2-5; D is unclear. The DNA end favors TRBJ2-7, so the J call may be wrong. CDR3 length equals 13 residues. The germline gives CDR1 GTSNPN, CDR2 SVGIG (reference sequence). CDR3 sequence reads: CAWSLGSLGEQYF. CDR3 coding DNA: TGTGCCTGGAGTCTTGGTTCTCTCGGCGAGCAGTACTTC.

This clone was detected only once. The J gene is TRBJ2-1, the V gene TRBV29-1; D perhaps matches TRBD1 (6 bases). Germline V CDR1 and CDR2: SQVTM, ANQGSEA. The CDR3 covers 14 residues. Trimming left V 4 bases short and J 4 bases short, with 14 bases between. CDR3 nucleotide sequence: TGCAGCGTTGTGGGCAGGGGCGGTTACAATGAGCAGTTCTTC. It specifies CSVVGRGGYNEQFF.

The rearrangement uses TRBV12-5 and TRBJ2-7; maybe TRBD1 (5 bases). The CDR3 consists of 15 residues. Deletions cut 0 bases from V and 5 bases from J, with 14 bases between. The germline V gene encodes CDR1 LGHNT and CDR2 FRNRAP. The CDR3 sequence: CASGLVGAGYHEQYF. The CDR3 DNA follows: TGTGCTAGTGGTTTGGTAGGGGCAGGGTACCACGAGCAGTACTTC.

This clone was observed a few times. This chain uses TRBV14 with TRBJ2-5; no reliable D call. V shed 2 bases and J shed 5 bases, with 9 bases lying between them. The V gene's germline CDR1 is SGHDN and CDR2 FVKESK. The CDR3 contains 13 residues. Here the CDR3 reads CASSQPPWETQYF. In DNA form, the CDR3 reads TGTGCCAGCAGCCAACCCCCCTGGGAGACCCAGTACTTC.

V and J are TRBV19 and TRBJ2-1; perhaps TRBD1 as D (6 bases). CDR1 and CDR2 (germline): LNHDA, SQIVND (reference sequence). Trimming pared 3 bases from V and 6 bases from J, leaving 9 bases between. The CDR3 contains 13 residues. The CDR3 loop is CASSIRQVNEQFF. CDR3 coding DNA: TGTGCCAGTAGTATCCGACAGGTCAATGAGCAGTTCTTC.

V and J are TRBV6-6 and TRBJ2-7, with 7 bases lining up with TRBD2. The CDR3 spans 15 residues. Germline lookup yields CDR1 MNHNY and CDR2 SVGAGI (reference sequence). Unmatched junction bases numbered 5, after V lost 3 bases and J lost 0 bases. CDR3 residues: CASSYLRTSSYEQYF. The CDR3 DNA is TGTGCCAGCAGTTATCTGAGGACTAGCTCCTACGAGCAGTACTTC.

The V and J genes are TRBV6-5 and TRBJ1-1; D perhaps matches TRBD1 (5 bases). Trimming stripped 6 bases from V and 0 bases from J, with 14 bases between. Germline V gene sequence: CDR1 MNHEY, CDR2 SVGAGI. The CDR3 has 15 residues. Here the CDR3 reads CASSRSWGLNTEAFF. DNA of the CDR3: TGTGCCAGCAGCAGGAGCTGGGGCCTGAACACTGAAGCTTTCTTT.

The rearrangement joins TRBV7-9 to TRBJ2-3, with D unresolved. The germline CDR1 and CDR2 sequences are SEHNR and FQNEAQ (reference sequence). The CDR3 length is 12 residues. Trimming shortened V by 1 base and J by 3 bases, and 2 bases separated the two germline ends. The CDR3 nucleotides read TGTGCCAGCAGCTTAGGGACAGATACGCAGTATTTT. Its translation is CASSLGTDTQYF.

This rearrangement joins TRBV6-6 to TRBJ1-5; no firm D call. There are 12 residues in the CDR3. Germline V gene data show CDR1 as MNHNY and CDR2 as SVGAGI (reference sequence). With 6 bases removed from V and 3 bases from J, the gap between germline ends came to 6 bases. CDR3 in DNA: TGTGCCAGCAGCCTATCCAATCAGCCCCAGCATTTT. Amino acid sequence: CASSLSNQPQHF.

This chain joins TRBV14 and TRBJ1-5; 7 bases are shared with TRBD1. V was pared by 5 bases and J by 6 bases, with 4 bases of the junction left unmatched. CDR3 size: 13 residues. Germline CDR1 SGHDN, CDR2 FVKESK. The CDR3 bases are TGTGCCAGCAGCAGGGGGCTAGGTCAGCCCCAGCATTTT. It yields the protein CASSRGLGQPQHF. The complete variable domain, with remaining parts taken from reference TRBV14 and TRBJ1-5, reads EAGVTQFPSHSVIEKGQTVTLRCDPISGHDNLYWYRRVMGKEIKFLLHFVKESKQDESGMPNNRFLAERTGGTYSTLKVQPAELEDSGVYFCASSRGLGQPQHFGDGTRLSIL.

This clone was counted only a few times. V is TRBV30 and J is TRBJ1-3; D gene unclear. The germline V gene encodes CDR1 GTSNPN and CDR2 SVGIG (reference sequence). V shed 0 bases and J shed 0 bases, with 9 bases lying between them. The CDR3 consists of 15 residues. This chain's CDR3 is CAWSVRRNSGNTIYF. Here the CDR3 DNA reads TGTGCCTGGAGTGTACGAAGGAACTCTGGAAACACCATATATTTT.

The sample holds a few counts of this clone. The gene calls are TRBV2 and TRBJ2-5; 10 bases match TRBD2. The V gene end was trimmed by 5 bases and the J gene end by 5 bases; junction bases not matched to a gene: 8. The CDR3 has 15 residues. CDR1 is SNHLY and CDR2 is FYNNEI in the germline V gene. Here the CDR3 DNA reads TGTGCCAGCAGTCCTGAGCGGGGGGGCGTGGAGACCCAGTACTTC. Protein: CASSPERGGVETQYF.